The 21 T cell receptor beta chains reported below all come from one sample, sequenced in a study of blood T cells in healthy people across ages. A second PCR of roughly 7 to 11 cycles used a sample-barcoded 5' primer and a J-beta primer mix. In TCRdb, the 5' RACE reads were re-called with MiXCR into one record per CDR3 protein. The sample includes around 580,000 distinct CDR3 sequences, around half of them seen just once. The sequencing input was blood. These receptors originate from an elderly man in good health.

This rearrangement joins TRBV4-3 to TRBJ1-2; D is ambiguous. Trimming took 3 bases from V and 1 from J, leaving 12 bases between them. Germline CDR1 and CDR2: LGHNA and YSLEER. The CDR3 is 15 amino acids. CDR3 sequence (DNA): TGCGCCAGCAGCCAGGATTTGCTGGGTAACTATGGCTACACCTTC. Its protein product is CASSQDLLGNYGYTF.

This clonotype has more than one count but fewer than ten. CDR3 bases: TGCGCCAGCAGCCAGGGGCCGGGACAGGCCTACGAGCAGTACTTC. It yields the protein CASSQGPGQAYEQYF. The genes are TRBV5-1 and TRBJ2-7; 8 bases agree with TRBD1. Germline CDR1 and CDR2: SGHRS and YFSETQ. The J segment lost 2 bases and the V segment lost 4 bases, leaving 8 bases of the junction unmatched. This CDR3 contains 15 residues.

A remark on this clonotype: A much larger clone is a single base away; this may be a read error. The chain recombines TRBV5-1 with TRBJ2-1; D not resolved. The DNA end lines up better with TRBJ2-7; the J call may be wrong. This CDR3 is 16 amino acids long. CDR1 and CDR2 from the germline V gene are SGHRS and YFSETQ. CDR3 in DNA: TGCGCCAGCAGCTTGGGTGGCAGTCGCTCCTACAATGAGCAGTACTTC. Protein: CASSLGGSRSYNEQYF.

The V and J genes are TRBV7-2 and TRBJ1-2; D possibly corresponds to TRBD1 (5 bases). The germline V gene encodes CDR1 SGHTA and CDR2 FQGNSA. V gave up 1 base and J gave up 4 bases, with 10 bases separating them. The CDR3 is 14 amino acids. The CDR3 sequence: CASSLEQGSYGYTF. In DNA form, the CDR3 reads TGTGCCAGCAGCTTAGAGCAGGGTTCCTATGGCTACACCTTC.

This clonotype has at least ten counts. The CDR3 reads CASSLTVGTYGYTF. CDR3 nucleotide sequence: TGTGCCAGCAGCCTCACGGTTGGGACGTATGGCTACACCTTC. The genes are TRBV7-9 and TRBJ1-2; tentative D call: TRBD1 (5 bases). CDR1 and CDR2 (germline): SEHNR, FQNEAQ (reference sequence). This CDR3 has 14 amino acids. The V end was cut by 5 bases, the J end by 5 bases, with 15 bases between.

The J gene is TRBJ2-7, the V gene TRBV7-2, with D perhaps assigned TRBD1 or TRBD2 (5 bases each). The germline V gene has CDR1 SGHTA and CDR2 FQGNSA. The V end lost 1 base, the J end lost 5 bases, and 12 bases lay between the germline ends. The length of the CDR3 is 14 residues. CDR3: CASSLVKGRDEQYF. The CDR3 nucleotides read TGTGCCAGCAGCTTAGTAAAGGGGCGGGACGAGCAGTACTTC.

This clonotype was seen a few times. This chain joins TRBV12-3 or TRBV12-4 and TRBJ1-2, with TRBD1 matching 7 bases. V was pared by 6 bases and J by 2 bases, with 15 bases of the junction left unmatched. The CDR3 has 17 amino acids. Written as DNA, the CDR3 is TGTGCCAGCAGCCGATTGACCGGGACAGACAAAAACTATGGCTACACCTTC. Translation: CASSRLTGTDKNYGYTF.

This clonotype was recorded a few times. The V call is TRBV20-1, the J call TRBJ2-5; no reliable D call. Germline V gives CDR1 DFQATT, CDR2 SNEGSKA (reference sequence). The CDR3 is 13 amino acids. CDR3 bases: TGCAGCACCATTATTGGGAATCAGGAGACCCAGTACTTC. Protein sequence: CSTIIGNQETQYF.

The V gene is TRBV20-1, the J gene TRBJ2-7; 11 nucleotides agree with TRBD1. CDR1 DFQATT and CDR2 SNEGSKA come from the germline V gene (reference sequence). J lost 3 bases, V lost 2 bases, and 15 bases had no gene match. The CDR3 extends over 18 amino acids. CDR3 in DNA: TGCAGTGCTAGATCTCAACCAAGGGACAGGGGGAGTCTCTACGAGCAGTACTTC. Translated, it gives CSARSQPRDRGSLYEQYF.

V gene TRBV28 combines with J gene TRBJ2-7; D gene unclear. This CDR3 is 14 amino acids long. Germline values: CDR1 MDHEN, CDR2 SYDVKM. Trimming shortened V by 4 bases and J by 3 bases, and 13 bases separated the two germline ends. This CDR3 is CASSSPSTYYEQYF. CDR3 in DNA: TGTGCCAGCAGTTCTCCGTCCACCTACTACGAGCAGTACTTC.

In regard to this clonotype: This sequence may be a read error, since a much larger clone differs from it by one base. This rearrangement joins TRBV15 to TRBJ2-3; D not certain. This CDR3 region has 12 residues. CDR1 LNHNV and CDR2 YYDKDF come from the germline V gene (reference sequence). Between the trimmed V and J ends, which lost 5 bases and 2 bases, there was a span of 5 bases. As DNA, the CDR3 is TGTGCCACCAGCCGAAACACAGATACGCAGTATTTT. Translating it yields CATSRNTDTQYF. Full variable domain (outside the CDR3, taken from reference TRBV15 and TRBJ2-3): DAMVIQNPRYQVTQFGKPVTLSCSQTLNHNVMYWYQQKSSQAPKLLFHYYDKDFNNEADTPDNFQSRRPNTSFCFLDIRSPGLGDTAMYLCATSRNTDTQYFGPGTRLTVL.

The sample holds a few counts of this clonotype. The chain is built from TRBV27 and TRBJ2-3; a possible D gene is TRBD1 (5 bases). This CDR3 comprises 13 residues. V dropped 6 bases and J dropped 2 bases, with 9 bases sitting between them. CDR1 is MNHEY and CDR2 is SMNVEV in the germline V gene (reference sequence). As DNA, the CDR3 is TGTGCCAGCAGAACAGGCCCCACAGATACGCAGTATTTT. It yields the protein CASRTGPTDTQYF.

The table lists this clonotype with a few counts. CDR3 sequence reads: CASSFRGRPYNEQFF. CDR3 nucleotides: TGTGCCAGTTCCTTCAGGGGAAGGCCCTACAATGAGCAGTTCTTC. The chain joins TRBV7-3 to TRBJ2-1, with a weak D call TRBD1 (6 bases). V was cut by 9 bases and J by 2 bases, with 17 bases left in between. Germline V gives CDR1 SGHTA, CDR2 FQGTGA. The CDR3 has 15 residues.

V usage is TRBV7-2 and J usage is TRBJ2-4; 7 bases fit TRBD1. The assigned J gene may be wrong: the sequence end matches TRBJ2-7 better. CDR1 and CDR2 from the germline V gene are SGHTA and FQGNSA. This CDR3 has 15 residues. The CDR3 DNA is TGTGCCAGCAGCTCCAGGACAGGAAGAACCTACGAGCAGTACTTC. Its protein is CASSSRTGRTYEQYF.

This clonotype was observed once. V usage is TRBV7-2 and J usage is TRBJ2-1; TRBD2 matches at 8 bases. CDR1 is SGHTA and CDR2 is FQGNSA in the germline V gene. The junction had 8 bases not matched to a gene; V was cut back by 3 bases and J by 10 bases. The CDR3 is 14 residues long. CDR3 loop: CASSFVAGLYEQFF. CDR3 DNA sequence: TGTGCCAGCAGCTTTGTAGCGGGGCTATACGAGCAGTTCTTC.

This clonotype was seen only a few times. The chain is built from TRBV27 and TRBJ2-5; no reliable D call. Trimming stripped 4 bases from V and 2 bases from J, with 11 bases between. The CDR3 runs to 14 residues. Germline lookup yields CDR1 MNHEY and CDR2 SMNVEV (reference sequence). The CDR3 loop reads CASSSTTRQETQYF. As DNA, the CDR3 is TGTGCCAGCAGTTCCACGACGAGGCAAGAGACCCAGTACTTC.

The rearrangement joins TRBV5-1 to TRBJ2-7; D could derive from TRBD1 or TRBD2 (6 bases each). Per the germline V gene, CDR1 is SGHRS and CDR2 is YFSETQ. The ends were cut back, 0 bases at V and 2 bases at J, with 9 bases in the middle. The CDR3 is 14 residues long. In nucleotides, the CDR3 is TGCGCCAGCAGCTTGGAAGGGGGGCCCTACGAGCAGTACTTC. Protein product: CASSLEGGPYEQYF. Combining the CDR3 with reference TRBV5-1 and TRBJ2-7 gives the whole variable domain KAGVTQTPRYLIKTRGQQVTLSCSPISGHRSVSWYQQTPGQGLQFLFEYFSETQRNKGNFPGRFSGRQFSNSRSEMNVSTLELGDSALYLCASSLEGGPYEQYFGPGTRLTVT.

V usage is TRBV11-1 and J usage is TRBJ2-5; D possibly uses TRBD1 or TRBD2 (5 bases each). V was cut by 1 base and J by 11 bases, with 11 bases left in between. Germline lookup yields CDR1 SGHAT and CDR2 FQDESV (reference sequence). The length of the CDR3 is 12 residues. For the CDR3, the DNA is TGTGCCAGCAGCTTAGACAGGTGGGAGCAGTACTTC. Its protein is CASSLDRWEQYF.

The rearrangement uses TRBV11-3 and TRBJ1-1, with D unresolved. The CDR3 totals 13 residues. V lost 5 bases to trimming and J lost 5 bases, with 12 bases between them. Per germline, CDR1 SGHNT and CDR2 YENEEA. In DNA, the CDR3 is TGTGCCAGCAGCCCCCCGACCCGTACTGAAGCTTTCTTT. Translating it yields CASSPPTRTEAFF. Based on the CDR3 plus reference TRBV11-3 and TRBJ1-1, the full variable domain is EAGVVQSPRYKIIEKKQPVAFWCNPISGHNTLYWYLQNLGQGPELLIRYENEEAVDDSQLPKDRFSAERLKGVDSTLKIQPAELGDSAVYLCASSPPTRTEAFFGQGTRLTVV.

The rearrangement uses TRBV20-1 and TRBJ2-7; 8 bases line up with TRBD1. Germline V gives CDR1 DFQATT, CDR2 SNEGSKA (reference sequence). This CDR3 spans 14 amino acids. After removal of 1 base from V and 5 bases from J, the junction contained 7 bases not matched to a gene. The CDR3 coding sequence is TGCAGTGCTAGAGGGCAGGGGGCGCAAAACGAGCAGTACTTC. Translated: CSARGQGAQNEQYF.

The chain has TRBV30 and TRBJ1-2, with 10 nucleotides matching TRBD1. The CDR3 sequence is 14 residues long. V lost 5 bases to trimming and J lost 9 bases; unmatched junction nucleotides: 12. Germline assignment: CDR1 GTSNPN and CDR2 SVGIG (reference sequence). CDR3 in DNA: TGTGCCTGGTCGTCCCGGGACAGGGGTGGTCGCTACACCTTC. Translation gives CAWSSRDRGGRYTF.